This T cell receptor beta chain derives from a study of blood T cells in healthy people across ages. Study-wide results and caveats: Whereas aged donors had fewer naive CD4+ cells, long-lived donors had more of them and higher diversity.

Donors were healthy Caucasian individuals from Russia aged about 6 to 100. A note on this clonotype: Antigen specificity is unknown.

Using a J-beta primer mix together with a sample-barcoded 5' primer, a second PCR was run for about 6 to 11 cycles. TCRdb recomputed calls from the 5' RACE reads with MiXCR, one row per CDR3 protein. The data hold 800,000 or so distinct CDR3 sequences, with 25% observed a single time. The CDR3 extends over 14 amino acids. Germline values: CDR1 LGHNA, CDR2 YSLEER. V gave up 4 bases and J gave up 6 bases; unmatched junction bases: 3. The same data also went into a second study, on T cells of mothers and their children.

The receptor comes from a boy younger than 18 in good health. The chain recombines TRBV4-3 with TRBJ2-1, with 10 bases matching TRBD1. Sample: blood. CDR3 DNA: TGCGCCAGCAGCCTGGGACAGGGGAGCAATGAGCAGTTCTTC. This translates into CASSLGQGSNEQFF.